This T cell receptor (beta chain) was identified during a study of TIL therapy for anti-PD-1-resistant metastatic lung cancer. This sample's time point: pre-treatment sample, taken before nivolumab and TIL therapy. This CDR3 spans 16 amino acids. The germline V gene has CDR1 MDHEN and CDR2 SYDVKM. V lost 4 bases to trimming and J lost 5 bases, with 20 bases between them. The libraries were made with immunoSEQ v3. The method was immunoSEQ multiplex PCR; TCRdb's version includes in-frame clones alone and lacks a portion of them. The sample holds roughly 60,000 clones, roughly 80% seen once. The sequenced sample was blood, obtained at baseline. This receptor was identified in a person aged 25-80 years with non-small cell lung cancer. The genes are TRBV28 and TRBJ1-2; weak D call: TRBD1 (5 bases). CDR3 protein: CASSYPGHSEGYGYTF. The CDR3 DNA sequence: TGTGCCAGCAGTTACCCTGGACACTCGGAGGGGTATGGCTACACCTTC.